This paragraph reports one T cell receptor beta chain. Its antigen remains unknown. Autoimmune disease history or systemic immunosuppression barred patients. This sample is drawn from a study of OX40 agonist ivuxolimab in advanced cancers. Overall study findings and caveats: With doses of 0.1-3.0 mg/kg, partial responders showed among the lowest clonal expansion. The specificity for antigen of the expanded peripheral T cells was not determined.

Measured with immunoSEQ multiplex PCR; TCRdb has only the in-frame clones, and not every one. The repertoire includes fewer than 60,000 clones, approximately 87% of them detected once, and under 2% sits in the top ten. The V end lost 6 bases, the J end lost 7 bases, and 10 bases lay between the germline ends. The CDR3 extends over 12 amino acids. Germline CDR1 and CDR2: SGHRS and YFSETQ. The receptor comes from an adult with an advanced solid tumor such as melanoma, head and neck, liver or kidney cancer. This specimen was CD4+ or CD8+ T cells sorted from blood, taken in a trial of the OX40 agonist ivuxolimab. The rearrangement joins TRBV5-1 to TRBJ2-2; D unclear. CDR3 protein: CASNSRVGELFF. Here the CDR3 DNA reads TGCGCCAGCAACTCAAGGGTCGGGGAGCTGTTTTTT.